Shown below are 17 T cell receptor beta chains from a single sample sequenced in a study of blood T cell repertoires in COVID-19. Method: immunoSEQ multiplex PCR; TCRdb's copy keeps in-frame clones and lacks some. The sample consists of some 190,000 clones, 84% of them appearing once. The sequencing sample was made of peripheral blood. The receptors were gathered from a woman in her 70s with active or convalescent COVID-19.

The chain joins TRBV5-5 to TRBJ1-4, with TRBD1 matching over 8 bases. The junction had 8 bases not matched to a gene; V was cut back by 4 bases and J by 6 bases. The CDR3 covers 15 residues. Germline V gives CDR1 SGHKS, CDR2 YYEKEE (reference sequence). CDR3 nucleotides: TGTGCCAGCAGCCGGACCCAGGGGGCTCATGAAAAACTGTTTTTT. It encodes CASSRTQGAHEKLFF.

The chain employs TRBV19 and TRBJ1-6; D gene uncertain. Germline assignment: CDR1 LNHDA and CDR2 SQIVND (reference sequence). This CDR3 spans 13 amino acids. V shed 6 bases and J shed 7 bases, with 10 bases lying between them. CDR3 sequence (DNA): TGTGCCAGTAGACAAACAGAGAATTCACCCCTCCACTTT. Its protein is CASRQTENSPLHF.

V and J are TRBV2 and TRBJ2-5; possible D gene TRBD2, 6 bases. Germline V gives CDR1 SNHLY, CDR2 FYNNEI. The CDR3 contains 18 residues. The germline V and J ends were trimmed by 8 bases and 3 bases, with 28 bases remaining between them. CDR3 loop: CASSRTRLVGTYKETQYF. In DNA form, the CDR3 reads TGTGCCAGCTCGAGAACAAGACTAGTCGGTACTTACAAAGAGACCCAGTACTTC.

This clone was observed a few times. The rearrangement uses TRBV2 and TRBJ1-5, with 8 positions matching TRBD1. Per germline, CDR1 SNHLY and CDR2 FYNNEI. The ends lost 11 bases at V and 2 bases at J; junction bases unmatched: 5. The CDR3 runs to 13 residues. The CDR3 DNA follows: TGTGCCGTCAGGGGGCTAGGCAATCAGCCCCAGCATTTT. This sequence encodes CAVRGLGNQPQHF.

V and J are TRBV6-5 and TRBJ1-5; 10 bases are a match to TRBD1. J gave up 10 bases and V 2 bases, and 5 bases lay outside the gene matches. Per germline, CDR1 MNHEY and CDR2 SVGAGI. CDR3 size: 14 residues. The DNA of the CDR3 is TGTGCCAGCAGTTACCAGGGACAGGGGATACCCCAGCATTTT. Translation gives CASSYQGQGIPQHF.

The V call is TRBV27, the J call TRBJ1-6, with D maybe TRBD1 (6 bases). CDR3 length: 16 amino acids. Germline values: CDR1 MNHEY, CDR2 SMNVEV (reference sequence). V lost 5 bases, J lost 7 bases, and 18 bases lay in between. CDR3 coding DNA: TGTGCCAGCAGTCAACAGGGAAGGGGTTTCAATTCACCCCTCCACTTT. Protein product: CASSQQGRGFNSPLHF.

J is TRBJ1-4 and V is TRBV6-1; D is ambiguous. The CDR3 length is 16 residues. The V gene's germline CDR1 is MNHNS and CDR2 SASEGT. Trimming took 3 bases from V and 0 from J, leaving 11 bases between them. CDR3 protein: CASSDTIRATNEKLFF. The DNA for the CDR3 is TGTGCCAGCAGTGACACGATTCGGGCAACTAATGAAAAACTGTTTTTT.

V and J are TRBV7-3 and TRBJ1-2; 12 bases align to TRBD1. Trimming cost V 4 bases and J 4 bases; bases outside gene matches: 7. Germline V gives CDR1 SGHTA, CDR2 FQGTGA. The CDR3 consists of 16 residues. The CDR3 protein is CASSYTGTGGVYGYTF. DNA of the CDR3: TGTGCCAGCAGCTACACCGGGACAGGGGGCGTCTATGGCTACACCTTC. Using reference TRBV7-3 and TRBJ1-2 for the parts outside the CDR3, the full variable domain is GAGVSQTPSNKVTEKGKYVELRCDPISGHTALYWYRQSLGQGPEFLIYFQGTGAADDSGLPNDRFFAVRPEGSVSTLKIQRTERGDSAVYLCASSYTGTGGVYGYTFGSGTRLTVV.

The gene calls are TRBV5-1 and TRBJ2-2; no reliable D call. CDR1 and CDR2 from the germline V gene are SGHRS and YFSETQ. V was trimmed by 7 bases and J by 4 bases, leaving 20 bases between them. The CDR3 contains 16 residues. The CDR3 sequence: CASSPLPPSGTGELFF. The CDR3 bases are TGCGCCAGCTCCCCTTTACCACCCTCGGGCACCGGGGAGCTGTTTTTT.

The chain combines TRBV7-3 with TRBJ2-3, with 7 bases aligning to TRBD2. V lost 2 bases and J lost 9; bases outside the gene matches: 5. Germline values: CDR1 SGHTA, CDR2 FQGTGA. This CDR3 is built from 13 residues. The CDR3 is CASSLSAGETQYF. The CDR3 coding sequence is TGTGCCAGCAGCTTATCGGCGGGAGAAACGCAGTATTTT.

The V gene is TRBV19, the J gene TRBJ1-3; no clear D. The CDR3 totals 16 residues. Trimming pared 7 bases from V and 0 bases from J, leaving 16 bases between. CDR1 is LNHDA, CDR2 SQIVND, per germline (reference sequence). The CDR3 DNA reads TGTGCCAGTATGGCTGACGGGGAGTTCTCTGGAAACACCATATATTTT. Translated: CASMADGEFSGNTIYF.

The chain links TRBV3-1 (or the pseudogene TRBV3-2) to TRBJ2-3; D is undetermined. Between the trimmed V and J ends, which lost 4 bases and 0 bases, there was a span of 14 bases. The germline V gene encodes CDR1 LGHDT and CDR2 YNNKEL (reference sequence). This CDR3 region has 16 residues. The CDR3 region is CASSPLRSTSTDTQYF. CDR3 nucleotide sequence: TGTGCCAGCAGCCCGCTTAGAAGTACTAGCACAGATACGCAGTATTTT.

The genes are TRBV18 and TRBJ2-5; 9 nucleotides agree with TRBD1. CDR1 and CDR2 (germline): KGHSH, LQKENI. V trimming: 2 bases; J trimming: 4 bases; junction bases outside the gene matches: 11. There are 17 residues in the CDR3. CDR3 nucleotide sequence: TGTGCCAGCTCACCAGGACCCAACAGGGGGCTCGGAGAGACCCAGTACTTC. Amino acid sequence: CASSPGPNRGLGETQYF.

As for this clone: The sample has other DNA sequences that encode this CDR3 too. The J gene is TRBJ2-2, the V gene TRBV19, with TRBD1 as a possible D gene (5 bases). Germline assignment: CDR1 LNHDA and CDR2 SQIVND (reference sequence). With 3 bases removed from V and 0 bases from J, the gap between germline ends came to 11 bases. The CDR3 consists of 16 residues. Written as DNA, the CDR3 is TGTGCCAGTAGTATCTTAGGGGCCGCGAACACCGGGGAGCTGTTTTTT. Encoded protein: CASSILGAANTGELFF.

The chain's CDR3 is CASRGLAGRNEQFF. The CDR3 coding sequence is TGCGCCAGCAGGGGACTAGCGGGACGGAATGAGCAGTTCTTC. The V and J genes are TRBV10-2 and TRBJ2-1, with 13 bases that match TRBD2. Unmatched junction bases numbered 3, after V lost 6 bases and J lost 7 bases. CDR3 length: 14 residues. Germline-derived CDR1 and CDR2 are WSHSY and SAAADI.

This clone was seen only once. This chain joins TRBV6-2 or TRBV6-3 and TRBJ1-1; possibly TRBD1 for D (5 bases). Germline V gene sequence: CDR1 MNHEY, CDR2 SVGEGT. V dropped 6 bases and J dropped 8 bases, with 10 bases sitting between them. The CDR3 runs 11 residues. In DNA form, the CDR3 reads TGTGCCAGCAGCACCAGGGTAGAAGCTTTCTTT. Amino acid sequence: CASSTRVEAFF.

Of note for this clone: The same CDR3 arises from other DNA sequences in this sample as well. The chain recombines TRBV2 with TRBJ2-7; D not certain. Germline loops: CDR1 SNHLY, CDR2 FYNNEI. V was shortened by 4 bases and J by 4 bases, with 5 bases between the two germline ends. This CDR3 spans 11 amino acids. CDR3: CASSASYEQYF. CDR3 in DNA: TGTGCCAGCAGTGCCAGTTACGAGCAGTACTTC.